This entry features one T cell receptor beta chain sequence. Its binding antigen is unknown. No per-base quality is available; no much larger clone lies one base away. This sample was included in a study of blood T cell repertoires in COVID-19 (dated by TCRdb to 2020 to 2021). For the study in its entirety: Samples from collaborators originated in the United States, Italy and Spain and spanned both the acute and convalescent phases of COVID-19. The prospective study material was composed of cDNA or gDNA derived from T cells, B-cell-depleted T cells, or PBMCs. The dataset comprised deeply sampled blood TCRbeta repertoires from subjects exposed to, actively infected with, or recovered from COVID-19. The repertoires were released in a freely available public database meant as a resource for research on the immune response to SARS-CoV-2. Samples came from the ongoing ImmuneRACE study (first 160 participants) plus 1,254 subjects from 6 global collaborators. A de-identified subject ID, COVID-19 status, age in years and sex were almost always included in the sample metadata. Where available, HLA class I and class II types were taken from metadata supplied by the sample provider and were not determined by assay-based typing. The paper's findings and limits, for the study overall: The amount of clinical and demographic metadata varied by source and participant and was provided uncurated.

TCRbeta CDR3 regions were amplified from genomic DNA by means of the immunoSEQ Assay, a bias-controlled multiplex PCR. The study's processing was this. The number of nucleated cells in each sample was estimated by amplification of reference gene primers within the assay. To quantify the absolute abundance of each unique TCRbeta CDR3 rearrangement, sequence reads were collapsed and filtered. For each sample, productive Simpson clonality was calculated by taking the square root of Simpson's diversity index across productive rearrangements. TCRdb mirrors the immuneACCESS table, restricted to in-frame sequences. Some clones are absent from its copies; in checked studies, under half trace to an unresolved V gene, and the reason for the others is unknown. That table furnishes V, J and clone size, whereas the DNA furnished D and trimming. The table for this sample lists about 490,000 clones; approximately 83% of them were counted only once. In total, the top ten clones hold under 4% of the sample.

The germline ends are 19 bases apart after V is trimmed by 7 bases and J by 0 bases. Reading the germline V gene (reference sequence) gives CDR1 SEHNR and CDR2 FQNEAQ. From cysteine to phenylalanine, the CDR3 is 17 amino acids long. Only the CDR3 part of the read is kept: 51 bases, read in frame from the first base. Whole blood was collected in K2EDTA tubes by collaborating institutions according to the institutions' own protocols. For TCRbeta analysis, collaborators shipped samples as frozen whole blood, isolated PBMCs, or DNA extracted from either of those sample types. Recombination connected TRBV7-9 to TRBJ1-3; TRBD1 is a weak D gene call, 5 bases matching. Sequenced sample: peripheral blood. This TCR was recovered from a human donor in a cohort sampled during active COVID-19. The DNA sequence reads TGTGCCAGCACCCCCCCTTCAGGGTCGAGCTCTGGAAACACCATATATTTT. Its coded protein is CASTPPSGSSSGNTIYF.